The 25 T cell receptor beta chains presented below share a single source sample, sequenced in a study of T-cell reconstitution after alpha-beta-depleted transplantation in children (dated by TCRdb to 2016 to 2017). The treatment or condition label, as the study defines it: allogeneic hematopoietic cell transplantation with graft depleted of TCRalphabeta T cells and CD19 B cells. The library was made by PCR. The sample was run on an Illumina HiSeq 2500. TCR library preparation used molecular barcoding, with unique molecular identifiers applied to normalize quantification of the TCRbeta repertoire. TCRdb redid the processing of the public reads, applying fastp at Q25 and MiXCR, and retained in-frame beta chains. Rows are combined by CDR3 protein, so each entry shows the most common genes and DNA. Across this sample there are around 700,000 distinct CDR3 sequences, with approximately 14% seen only once. The ten largest clones take up approximately 0.8% of the sample.

The input for sequencing was PBMCs, taken before TCRalphabeta/CD19-depleted stem cell transplant. The receptors shown here come from a girl aged 2 to 9 with congenital amegakaryocytic thrombocytopenia, due to receive a stem cell transplant.

This sequence joins TRBV10-3 and TRBJ1-5, with D hard to call. The ends were cut back, 4 bases at V and 3 bases at J, with 4 bases in the middle. This CDR3 is 12 amino acids long. Germline V gene lookup returns CDR1 ENHRY and CDR2 SYGVKD. The CDR3 DNA sequence: TGTGCCATCAGTGCGCCCAATCAGCCCCAGCATTTT. Its translation is CAISAPNQPQHF.

This clonotype was observed a handful of times. The chain is built from TRBV5-5 and TRBJ2-1; D might be TRBD1 or TRBD2, each matching 6 bases. Per the germline V gene, CDR1 is SGHKS and CDR2 is YYEKEE (reference sequence). The CDR3 spans 15 residues. Trimming shortened V by 1 base and J by 4 bases, and 12 bases separated the two germline ends. The CDR3 nucleotides are TGTGCCAGCAGCTTGAAGGAGGGGGAATACAATGAGCAGTTCTTC. Translated: CASSLKEGEYNEQFF.

This clonotype appeared once. A single base separates this from a much larger clone, so it may be a read error. The V call is TRBV5-1, the J call TRBJ1-1; D is possibly TRBD1 (6 bases). CDR1 and CDR2 (germline): SGHRS, YFSETQ. The CDR3 extends over 16 amino acids. This CDR3 is CACSLIGGAGATEAFF. The CDR3 bases are TGCGCCTGCAGCCTAATCGGGGGGGCAGGGGCCACTGAAGCTTTCTTT.

The V gene is TRBV10-3, the J gene TRBJ1-1; 12 bases line up with TRBD1. The germline gives CDR1 ENHRY, CDR2 SYGVKD. J lost 1 base, V lost 10 bases, and 4 bases had no gene match. This CDR3 spans 14 amino acids. DNA of the CDR3: TGTGCCACCGGGACAGGGGGCAGGAACACTGAAGCTTTCTTT. Translation gives CATGTGGRNTEAFF.

In its sample, this clonotype was seen a few times. The rearrangement uses TRBV5-1 and TRBJ1-1, with D possibly matching TRBD1 (6 bases). Germline V CDR1 and CDR2: SGHRS, YFSETQ. V was clipped by 3 bases and J by 3 bases, with 27 bases between them. The CDR3 length is 19 residues. As DNA, the CDR3 is TGCGCCAGCAGCTGGACAATGAGGGACACCCCAACCCCGTACACTGAAGCTTTCTTT. Protein product: CASSWTMRDTPTPYTEAFF.

In its sample, this clonotype was seen many times. This chain links TRBV5-1 with TRBJ2-4; 8 bases map to TRBD2. The CDR3 extends over 14 amino acids. The junction had 7 bases not matched to a gene; V was cut back by 3 bases and J by 8 bases. Germline CDR1 reads SGHRS; CDR2 reads YFSETQ. The CDR3 DNA reads as TGCGCCAGCAGCTCCCGGACTAGCAGGGACATTCAGTACTTC. Protein: CASSSRTSRDIQYF.

This clonotype was seen many times. The chain carries TRBV20-1 and TRBJ2-3; TRBD1 aligns across 8 bases. Germline CDR1 reads DFQATT; CDR2 reads SNEGSKA (reference sequence). V trimming: 6 bases; J trimming: 2 bases; junction bases outside the gene matches: 7. CDR3 length equals 14 residues. The CDR3: CSAYGQGPTDTQYF. The CDR3 coding sequence is TGCAGTGCCTATGGACAGGGCCCCACAGATACGCAGTATTTT.

This clonotype was recorded many times. V gene TRBV20-1 combines with J gene TRBJ2-7, with 14 bases lining up with TRBD2. Germline-derived CDR1 and CDR2 are DFQATT and SNEGSKA (reference sequence). V was clipped by 3 bases and J by 2 bases; unmatched bases: 0. The CDR3 is 14 amino acids. The CDR3 sequence: CSARTSGRAYEQYF. CDR3 DNA sequence: TGCAGTGCTAGGACTAGCGGGAGGGCCTACGAGCAGTACTTC.

This clonotype was found many times. V and J are TRBV6-2 or TRBV6-3 and TRBJ1-2; TRBD1 might be the D (5 bases). The V gene's germline CDR1 is MNHEY and CDR2 SVGEGT. V lost 6 bases and J lost 4, with 21 bases in between. The CDR3 is 16 amino acids. The DNA for the CDR3 is TGTGCCAGCAGCACTTACCGGCGACAGACAAGCTATGGCTACACCTTC. Translated: CASSTYRRQTSYGYTF.

This clonotype occurred many times. This rearrangement joins TRBV27 to TRBJ2-7; 9 bases line up with TRBD1. The germline V gene encodes CDR1 MNHEY and CDR2 SMNVEV (reference sequence). This CDR3 has 15 residues. J gave up 2 bases and V 4 bases, and 6 bases lay outside the gene matches. The CDR3 sequence is CASSSGQGPTYEQYF. CDR3 DNA sequence: TGTGCCAGCAGTTCGGGACAGGGACCAACCTACGAGCAGTACTTC.

This sequence joins TRBV30 and TRBJ2-1; D is uncertain. V was cut by 5 bases and J by 11 bases, with 10 bases left in between. This CDR3 has 10 amino acids. In germline, CDR1 is GTSNPN, CDR2 SVGIG (reference sequence). This CDR3 is CAWSKGKQFF. In nucleotides, the CDR3 is TGTGCCTGGTCGAAAGGAAAGCAGTTCTTC.

V is TRBV15 and J is TRBJ2-1; D is tentatively TRBD1 or TRBD2 (5 bases each). Germline V CDR1 and CDR2: LNHNV, YYDKDF (reference sequence). This CDR3 is 15 amino acids long. V lost 0 bases and J 4 bases, leaving 10 bases between the germline ends. CDR3 region: CATSRDYGGYNEQFF. The CDR3 region has the DNA TGTGCCACCAGCAGAGACTATGGGGGATACAATGAGCAGTTCTTC.

V and J are TRBV10-3 and TRBJ2-1; D is tentatively TRBD1 or TRBD2 (6 bases each). V was shortened by 8 bases and J by 5 bases, with 22 bases between the two germline ends. Germline assignment: CDR1 ENHRY and CDR2 SYGVKD. The CDR3 sequence is 16 residues long. Here the CDR3 DNA reads TGTGCCATCTCTAGCGCCCCGGGACATCGTGACAATGAGCAGTTCTTC. Translated: CAISSAPGHRDNEQFF.

The table lists this clonotype with many counts. This chain connects TRBV29-1 to TRBJ1-2; D uncertain. This CDR3 is built from 13 residues. The ends were cut back, 1 base at V and 1 base at J, with 7 bases in the middle. Looked up from germline, CDR1 is SQVTM and CDR2 is ANQGSEA. The CDR3 loop reads CSVEVVSNYGYTF. CDR3 coding DNA: TGCAGCGTTGAAGTTGTCAGTAACTATGGCTACACCTTC.

This chain uses TRBV9 with TRBJ1-2; TRBD1 is a possible D gene (6 bases). Trimming removed 3 bases at V and 5 bases at J, with 11 bases between. Germline lookup yields CDR1 SGDLS and CDR2 YYNGEE. The CDR3 runs 13 residues. CDR3 residues: CASSAQGQYGYTF. The CDR3 bases are TGTGCCAGCAGCGCGCAGGGGCAGTATGGCTACACCTTC.

This clonotype was seen repeatedly, ten times or more. The chain couples TRBV5-1 to TRBJ2-1; D assignment may be TRBD1 or TRBD2 (5 bases each). This CDR3 is 14 amino acids long. Per the germline V gene, CDR1 is SGHRS and CDR2 is YFSETQ. V shed 10 bases and J shed 10 bases, with 24 bases lying between them. The CDR3 nucleotides read TGCGCCGGTATGGGTGGGACCCGTTGGTACGAGCAGTTCTTC. It translates to CAGMGGTRWYEQFF.

This clonotype occurred many times. The J gene is TRBJ2-1, the V gene TRBV20-1; D unclear. This CDR3 comprises 13 residues. CDR1 and CDR2 from the germline V gene are DFQATT and SNEGSKA (reference sequence). V was clipped by 2 bases and J by 8 bases, with 13 bases between them. CDR3 protein: CSARSSTRDEQFF. In DNA form, the CDR3 reads TGCAGTGCTAGATCCTCTACCCGGGATGAGCAGTTCTTC.

The chain recombines TRBV7-7 with TRBJ2-5, with 9 bases fitting TRBD1. Germline loops: CDR1 SSHAT, CDR2 FNYEAQ (reference sequence). This CDR3 has 14 amino acids. The V segment lost 4 bases and the J segment 1 base; nucleotides outside the gene matches: 1. The CDR3 DNA reads TGTGCCAGCAGCTGGGGACAGGGCCAAGAGACCCAGTACTTC. This codes for CASSWGQGQETQYF. Full variable domain (missing parts from reference TRBV7-7 and TRBJ2-5): GAGVSQSPRYKVTKRGQDVTLRCDPISSHATLYWYQQALGQGPEFLTYFNYEAQPDKSGLPSDRFSAERPEGSISTLTIQRTEQRDSAMYRCASSWGQGQETQYFGPGTRLLVL.

The chain carries TRBV5-1 and TRBJ2-3; a weak D match, TRBD1 (6 bases). Germline values: CDR1 SGHRS, CDR2 YFSETQ. There are 15 residues in the CDR3. Trimming cost V 3 bases and J 2 bases, with 13 bases left between them. Here the CDR3 DNA reads TGCGCCAGCAGCTACCGACAGGCGGTCACAGATACGCAGTATTTT. The encoded protein is CASSYRQAVTDTQYF.

The genes are TRBV5-1 and TRBJ1-2; no firm D call. Germline-derived CDR1 and CDR2 are SGHRS and YFSETQ. The CDR3 covers 14 residues. V dropped 6 bases and J dropped 6 bases, with 18 bases sitting between them. In DNA form, the CDR3 reads TGCGCCAGCACCCGAGTCGCCTCCGGAGATGGCTACACCTTC. This codes for CASTRVASGDGYTF.

V gene TRBV7-9 combines with J gene TRBJ2-3, with TRBD2 matching over 13 bases. Germline-derived CDR1 and CDR2 are SEHNR and FQNEAQ (reference sequence). V was pared by 5 bases and J by 9 bases, with 11 bases of the junction left unmatched. CDR3 length: 16 residues. The CDR3 here is CASSTLETGLAGTQYF. The CDR3 DNA sequence: TGTGCCAGCAGCACTTTGGAGACGGGACTAGCGGGGACGCAGTATTTT.

The chain is built from TRBV29-1 and TRBJ1-2; D remains ambiguous. Germline CDR1 reads SQVTM; CDR2 reads ANQGSEA. The CDR3 has 14 amino acids. V lost 3 bases to trimming and J lost 4 bases, with 15 bases between them. This CDR3 reads CSVDFSLPLYGYTF. The CDR3, as DNA: TGCAGCGTTGACTTCTCCCTTCCCCTCTATGGCTACACCTTC.

This clonotype was seen only a few times. V is TRBV4-2 and J is TRBJ2-5; D is unresolved. Germline loops: CDR1 LGHNA, CDR2 YNFKEQ. The CDR3 consists of 14 residues. The germline V and J ends were trimmed by 2 bases and 4 bases, with 11 bases remaining between them. The CDR3 reads CASSQPPGLETQYF. The CDR3 coding sequence is TGTGCCAGCAGCCAACCCCCAGGTCTAGAGACCCAGTACTTC.

CDR3 loop: CASSDTRLLGTDTQYF. The CDR3, as DNA: TGCGCCAGCAGCGATACGAGACTCCTTGGCACAGATACGCAGTATTTT. This chain joins TRBV5-1 and TRBJ2-3; D is unresolved. V lost 4 bases and J lost 1, with 16 bases in between. The CDR3 is 16 residues long. Germline CDR1 and CDR2: SGHRS and YFSETQ.

This clonotype was counted many times. The rearrangement links TRBV29-1 to TRBJ2-7, with TRBD1 as a possible D gene (6 bases). The CDR3 has 13 residues. Per the germline V gene, CDR1 is SQVTM and CDR2 is ANQGSEA. V lost 6 bases and J lost 0, with 12 bases in between. DNA of the CDR3: TGCAGCGTCCAACAGGGAAGCTCCTACGAGCAGTACTTC. Translation gives CSVQQGSSYEQYF.